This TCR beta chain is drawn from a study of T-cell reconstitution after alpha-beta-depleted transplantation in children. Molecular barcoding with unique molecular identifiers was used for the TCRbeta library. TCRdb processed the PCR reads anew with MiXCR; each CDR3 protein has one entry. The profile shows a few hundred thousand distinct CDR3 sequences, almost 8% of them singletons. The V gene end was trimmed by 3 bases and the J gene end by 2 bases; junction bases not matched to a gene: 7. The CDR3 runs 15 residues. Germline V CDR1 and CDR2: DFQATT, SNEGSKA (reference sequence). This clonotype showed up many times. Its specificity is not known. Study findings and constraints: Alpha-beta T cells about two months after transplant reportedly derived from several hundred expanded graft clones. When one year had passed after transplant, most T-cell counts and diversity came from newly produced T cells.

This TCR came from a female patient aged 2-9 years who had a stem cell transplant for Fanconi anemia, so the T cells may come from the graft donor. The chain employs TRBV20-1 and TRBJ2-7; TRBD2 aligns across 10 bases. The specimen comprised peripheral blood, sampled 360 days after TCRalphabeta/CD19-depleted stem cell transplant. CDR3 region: CSARNSGRSPYEQYF. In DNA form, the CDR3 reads TGCAGTGCTAGGAATAGCGGGAGGTCTCCCTACGAGCAGTACTTC.